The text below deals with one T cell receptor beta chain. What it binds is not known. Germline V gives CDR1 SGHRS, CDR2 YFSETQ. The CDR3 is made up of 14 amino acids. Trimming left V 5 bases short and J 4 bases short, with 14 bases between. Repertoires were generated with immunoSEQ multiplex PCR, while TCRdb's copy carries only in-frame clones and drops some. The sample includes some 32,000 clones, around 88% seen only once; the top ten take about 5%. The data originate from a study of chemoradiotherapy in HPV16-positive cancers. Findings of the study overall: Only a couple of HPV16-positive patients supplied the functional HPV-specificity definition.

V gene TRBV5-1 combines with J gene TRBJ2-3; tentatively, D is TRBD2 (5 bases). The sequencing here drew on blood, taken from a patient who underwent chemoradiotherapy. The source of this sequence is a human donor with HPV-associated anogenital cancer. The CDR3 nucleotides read TGCGCCAGCAGGTCCCGGGGATCGTCAGATACGCAGTATTTT. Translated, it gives CASRSRGSSDTQYF.